Following are 19 T cell receptor beta chains from one sample sequenced in a study of Ad26.COV2.S vaccination and SARS-CoV-2 variants. Assay: immunoSEQ multiplex PCR; the TCRdb copy retains only in-frame clones and omits some. Of about 350,000 clones listed, roughly nine tenths are singletons. Sequencing used peripheral blood, obtained after recovery from COVID-19. These receptor sequences come from a human donor who had recovered from COVID-19.

The chain uses TRBV14 and TRBJ1-6; 8 bases agree with TRBD1. The CDR3 totals 15 residues. Germline CDR1 is SGHDN and CDR2 is FVKESK. With 4 bases clipped from V and 7 bases from J, the junction kept 6 bases outside the gene matches. This CDR3 reads CASSLGQGGNSPLHF. The CDR3 DNA follows: TGTGCCAGCAGCCTAGGACAGGGAGGCAATTCACCCCTCCACTTT.

The chain couples TRBV7-9 to TRBJ2-1; TRBD1 matches at 10 bases. Germline V gene lookup returns CDR1 SEHNR and CDR2 FQNEAQ (reference sequence). The junction had 11 bases not matched to a gene; V was cut back by 4 bases and J by 5 bases. This CDR3 is 17 amino acids long. Here the CDR3 DNA reads TGTGCCAGCAGCTCCGGGACAGGGGCCAGGTCAGACAATGAGCAGTTCTTC. It translates to CASSSGTGARSDNEQFF.

This chain links TRBV29-1 with TRBJ2-7, with a tentative D call TRBD2 (7 bases). V lost 5 bases and J 3 bases, leaving 11 bases between the germline ends. This CDR3 comprises 12 residues. Germline V CDR1 and CDR2: SQVTM, ANQGSEA. The CDR3 sequence is CSVREGVYEQYF. The CDR3 region has the DNA TGCAGCGTTAGGGAGGGGGTCTACGAGCAGTACTTC.

With regard to this clone: Different DNA sequences within this sample yield the same CDR3. V and J are TRBV7-6 and TRBJ1-1; unclear D gene. Between the trimmed V and J ends, which lost 0 bases and 1 base, there was a span of 3 bases. The CDR3 contains 13 residues. The germline gives CDR1 SGHVS, CDR2 FNYEAQ. This CDR3 reads CASSLAENTEAFF. DNA of the CDR3: TGTGCCAGCAGCTTAGCTGAGAACACTGAAGCTTTCTTT.

CDR3 sequence: CATSDPGLRELFF. DNA for the CDR3: TGTGCCACCAGTGATCCGGGACTAAGGGAGCTGTTTTTT. The rearrangement links TRBV24-1 to TRBJ2-2; 7 bases are a match to TRBD2. V was clipped by 3 bases and J by 9 bases; unmatched bases: 3. The CDR3 spans 13 residues. Germline V gene sequence: CDR1 KGHDR, CDR2 SFDVKD.

This rearrangement joins TRBV10-2 to TRBJ2-7, with 8 bases identical to TRBD2. Germline V gives CDR1 WSHSY, CDR2 SAAADI. V lost 7 bases, J lost 7 bases, and 9 bases stayed unmatched. This CDR3 region has 13 residues. CDR3 amino acids: CASIGLAGQEQYF. CDR3 bases: TGCGCCAGCATCGGCCTAGCGGGTCAAGAGCAGTACTTC.

The V gene is TRBV14, the J gene TRBJ1-3; D not resolved. The CDR3 is made up of 14 amino acids. CDR1 and CDR2 from the germline V gene are SGHDN and FVKESK. With 1 base removed from V and 3 bases from J, the gap between germline ends came to 7 bases. The CDR3 is CASSQVRVGNTIYF. The CDR3 DNA is TGTGCCAGCAGCCAAGTTCGGGTTGGAAACACCATATATTTT.

The chain is built from TRBV6-1 and TRBJ2-3; 7 nucleotides align to TRBD1. J was trimmed by 6 bases and V by 1 base; bases with no gene match: 7. The CDR3 length is 15 residues. Germline assignment: CDR1 MNHNS and CDR2 SASEGT. The CDR3 nucleotides are TGTGCCAGCAGTGAAGGGACAGGTGGTTCGGATACGCAGTATTTT. Its translation is CASSEGTGGSDTQYF.

This chain joins TRBV19 and TRBJ1-1; D gene ambiguous. The CDR3 spans 13 residues. Per germline, CDR1 LNHDA and CDR2 SQIVND (reference sequence). Deletions cut 7 bases from V and 8 bases from J, with 17 bases between. CDR3 sequence: CASTLPPNREAFF. The CDR3 nucleotides are TGTGCCAGTACCCTACCCCCCAACCGAGAAGCTTTCTTT.

The chain is built from TRBV6-2 or TRBV6-3 and TRBJ2-7; maybe TRBD2 (6 bases). V was cut by 5 bases and J by 2 bases, with 13 bases left in between. CDR1 is MNHEY and CDR2 is SVGEGT in the germline V gene. CDR3 length equals 14 residues. CDR3 loop: CASSRPGVPYEQYF. The CDR3 nucleotides are TGTGCCAGCAGTAGGCCGGGGGTTCCCTACGAGCAGTACTTC.

This chain connects TRBV9 to TRBJ1-3; 7 bases fit TRBD1. The CDR3 has 15 amino acids. Germline assignment: CDR1 SGDLS and CDR2 YYNGEE. V shed 6 bases, J shed 2 bases, and the junction held 8 bases outside the gene matches. The CDR3 region has the DNA TGTGCCAGCACCCCACAGGGGAAGCCTGGAAACACCATATATTTT. Amino acid sequence: CASTPQGKPGNTIYF.

The chain employs TRBV3-1 (or the pseudogene TRBV3-2) and TRBJ1-6; possibly TRBD1 for D (6 bases). V was cut by 0 bases and J by 6 bases, with 9 bases left in between. CDR1 is LGHDT and CDR2 is YNNKEL in the germline V gene (reference sequence). The CDR3 extends over 15 amino acids. In DNA, the CDR3 is TGTGCCAGCAGCCAAGAGCACAGGGTTAATTCACCCCTCCACTTT. This codes for CASSQEHRVNSPLHF.

V and J are TRBV13 and TRBJ1-2; D is unresolved. CDR3 length equals 15 residues. Germline V gene lookup returns CDR1 PRHDT and CDR2 FYEKMQ (reference sequence). V lost 3 bases to trimming and J lost 1 base, with 12 bases between them. CDR3 coding DNA: TGTGCCAGCAGCTTCCAGCGTACGAATAACTATGGCTACACCTTC. Protein sequence: CASSFQRTNNYGYTF.

The CDR3 region is CASSIGLAESDTQYF. CDR3 bases: TGTGCCAGTAGTATCGGGCTAGCGGAATCAGATACGCAGTATTTT. The genes are TRBV19 and TRBJ2-3; TRBD2 matches 7 bases. Germline CDR1 is LNHDA and CDR2 is SQIVND (reference sequence). J was trimmed by 4 bases and V by 3 bases; bases with no gene match: 7. This CDR3 has 15 amino acids. Using reference TRBV19 and TRBJ2-3 for the parts outside the CDR3, the full variable domain is DGGITQSPKYLFRKEGQNVTLSCEQNLNHDAMYWYRQDPGQGLRLIYYSQIVNDFQKGDIAEGYSVSREKKESFPLTVTSAQKNPTAFYLCASSIGLAESDTQYFGPGTRLTVL.

This chain joins TRBV25-1 and TRBJ1-4; D may be TRBD1 (5 bases). The CDR3 runs 14 residues. Trimming left V 6 bases short and J 10 bases short, with 18 bases between. The germline V gene encodes CDR1 MGHDK and CDR2 SYGVNS. The DNA for the CDR3 is TGTGCCAGCAGCGAGGGAGGGACTGGAGGAAAACTGTTTTTT. Its protein is CASSEGGTGGKLFF.

The chain joins TRBV5-6 to TRBJ1-3; weak D call: TRBD1 (5 bases). Germline-derived CDR1 and CDR2 are SGHDT and YYEEEE. The CDR3 has 15 residues. V lost 3 bases to trimming and J lost 3 bases, with 13 bases between them. CDR3 in amino acids: CASSSRGVNGNTIYF. CDR3 in DNA: TGTGCCAGCAGCTCTCGAGGGGTTAATGGAAACACCATATATTTT.

In the case of this clone: One end of the junction varies from germline; a read error may be responsible. The chain is built from TRBV7-9 and TRBJ1-4, with D perhaps TRBD1 (6 bases). The CDR3 is 12 amino acids. Germline values: CDR1 SEHNR, CDR2 FQNEAQ (reference sequence). Here the CDR3 DNA reads TGTGCCAGCAGCTTATCGGGGGGGCCCACTGGTTTT. This encodes CASSLSGGPTGF. Filled out from reference TRBV7-9 and TRBJ1-4, the complete variable domain reads DTGVSQNPRHKITKRGQNVTFRCDPISEHNRLYWYRQTLGQGPEFLTYFQNEAQLEKSRLLSDRFSAERPKGSFSTLEIQRTEQGDSAMYLCASSLSGGPTGFGSGTQLSVL.

The V call is TRBV23-1, the J call TRBJ1-2; tentatively, D is TRBD1 (5 bases). TRBV23-1 is treated as an ORF (open reading frame) with a function not yet certain. Trimming took off 2 bases at V and 6 bases at J, with 10 bases between the two ends. The CDR3 length is 13 residues. CDR3 residues: CASSQPREDGYTF. The CDR3 DNA follows: TGCGCCAGCAGTCAACCCAGGGAGGATGGCTACACCTTC.

The CDR3 nucleotides read TGTGCCAGCAGCTCACAGGATCAGCCCCAGCATTTT. The encoded protein is CASSSQDQPQHF. This chain links TRBV5-6 with TRBJ1-5, with TRBD1 as a possible D gene (5 bases). This CDR3 contains 12 residues. The germline CDR1 and CDR2 sequences are SGHDT and YYEEEE. V was cut by 3 bases and J by 5 bases, with 6 bases left in between.